This T cell receptor beta chain came from a study of blood T cells in healthy people across ages. Concerning this clonotype itself: Antigen unknown.

The study's findings and limits: Higher diversity, along with more naive CD4+ cells, distinguished long-lived donors from aged donors.

V was cut by 4 bases and J by 0 bases, with 10 bases left in between. Germline CDR1 SGHDN, CDR2 FVKESK. This CDR3 has 15 residues. A second PCR of about 6 to 11 cycles used a sample-barcoded 5' primer and a J-beta primer mix. There were at least 3 million CDR3-containing paired-end reads obtained from each sample. TCRdb ran MiXCR on the 5' RACE reads and lists one entry per CDR3 protein. The sample includes just under 550,000 distinct CDR3 sequences, 24% of them seen just once. These sequences were also reported in another study, on T cells of mothers and their children.

The sequencing sample was made of blood. This sequence originates from a boy between 5 and 17 years old in good health. V usage is TRBV14 and J usage is TRBJ2-1; D is unresolved. In nucleotides, the CDR3 is TGTGCCAGCAGCCGAAGCGTCAGCTCCTACAATGAGCAGTTCTTC. This translates into CASSRSVSSYNEQFF.